The TCR beta chain described here comes from a study of identical twins. This clonotype was found a few times. In TCRdb, the 5' RACE reads were re-called with MiXCR into one record per CDR3 protein. Of 1.5 million to 2 million distinct CDR3 sequences listed, 32% are singletons. There are 15 residues in the CDR3. Germline lookup yields CDR1 WSHSY and CDR2 SAAADI. The germline V and J ends were trimmed by 0 bases and 1 base, with 10 bases remaining between them. Sequenced: cord blood. This clonotype originated in a newborn girl in good health. The J gene is TRBJ2-7, the V gene TRBV10-2, with D possibly matching TRBD2 (6 bases). The CDR3 region is CASSESRRGSYEQYF. DNA for the CDR3: TGCGCCAGCAGTGAGTCCCGACGGGGGTCCTACGAGCAGTACTTC.